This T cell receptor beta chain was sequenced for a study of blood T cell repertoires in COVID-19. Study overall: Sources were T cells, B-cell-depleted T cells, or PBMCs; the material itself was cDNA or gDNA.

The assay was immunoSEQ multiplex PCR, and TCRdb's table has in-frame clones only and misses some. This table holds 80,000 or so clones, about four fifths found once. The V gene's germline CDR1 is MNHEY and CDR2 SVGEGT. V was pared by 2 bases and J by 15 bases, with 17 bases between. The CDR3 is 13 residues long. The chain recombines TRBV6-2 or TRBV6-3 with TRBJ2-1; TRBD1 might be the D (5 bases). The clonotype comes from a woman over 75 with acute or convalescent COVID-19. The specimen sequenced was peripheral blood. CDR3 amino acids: CASSYGPGPVGFF. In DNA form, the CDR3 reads TGTGCCAGCAGTTACGGTCCAGGGCCGGTGGGGTTCTTC.